The 27 T cell receptor beta chains listed next were all sequenced from one sample in a study of OX40 agonist ivuxolimab in advanced cancers. TCRdb's table, derived via immunoSEQ multiplex PCR, lists solely in-frame clones and lacks some. The top ten hold 3.1% of the sample, which has about 58,000 clones, 70% to 90% seen once. Material: CD4+ or CD8+ T cells sorted from blood, obtained in a trial of the OX40 agonist ivuxolimab. Receptor source: an adult with an advanced solid tumor such as melanoma, head and neck, liver or kidney cancer.

The J gene is TRBJ2-7, the V gene TRBV21-1; TRBD2 was called by the table and not checked on the DNA. TRBV21-1 is flagged as a pseudogene. There are 17 residues in the CDR3. CDR3 coding DNA: TGTGCCAGCAGCAAAGGTACCGAGGGTCTTAACGGCTACGAGCAGTACTTC. It encodes CASSKGTEGLNGYEQYF.

The rearrangement joins TRBV2 to TRBJ2-3; 13 nucleotides match TRBD2. The CDR3 has 16 residues. Per the germline V gene, CDR1 is SNHLY and CDR2 is FYNNEI. V trimming: 6 bases; J trimming: 0 bases; junction bases outside the gene matches: 3. CDR3 coding DNA: TGTGCCAGCAGGTCGGGACTAGCGGGGAGCACAGATACGCAGTATTTT. It encodes CASRSGLAGSTDTQYF.

The chain uses TRBV30 and TRBJ1-2; 7 nucleotides line up with TRBD1. The trim removed 6 bases at V and 4 bases at J, leaving 11 bases unmatched. The CDR3 totals 14 residues. CDR1 is GTSNPN and CDR2 is SVGIG in the germline V gene (reference sequence). CDR3 sequence (DNA): TGTGCCTGTCCCCGACCAGGGGGTCTCTATGGCTACACCTTC. Protein product: CACPRPGGLYGYTF.

This sequence joins TRBV29-1 and TRBJ2-3; possibly TRBD1 or TRBD2 for D (5 bases each). The germline V gene has CDR1 SQVTM and CDR2 ANQGSEA. The CDR3 covers 12 residues. The ends were cut back, 8 bases at V and 6 bases at J, with 15 bases in the middle. The CDR3 region is CSPARDGDTQYF. The CDR3 DNA reads as TGCAGCCCTGCCCGGGACGGGGATACGCAGTATTTT.

The chain couples TRBV30 to TRBJ1-5; tentative D call: TRBD1 (5 bases). CDR1 is GTSNPN, CDR2 SVGIG, per germline (reference sequence). The V end was cut by 0 bases, the J end by 5 bases, with 8 bases between. The CDR3 length is 13 residues. The CDR3 sequence is CAWSVGEHQPQHF. As DNA, the CDR3 is TGTGCCTGGAGTGTAGGGGAACATCAGCCCCAGCATTTT.

This clone was picked up a small number of times. This chain uses TRBV5-1 with TRBJ1-2; 8 bases are shared with TRBD1. J was trimmed by 3 bases and V by 0 bases; bases with no gene match: 7. Germline V CDR1 and CDR2: SGHRS, YFSETQ. This CDR3 is 16 amino acids long. The CDR3 sequence is CASSLGRGQGDYGYTF. The CDR3 nucleotides are TGCGCCAGCAGCTTGGGCAGGGGGCAAGGGGACTATGGCTACACCTTC.

The V and J genes are TRBV29-1 and TRBJ2-3, with D unclear. Germline assignment: CDR1 SQVTM and CDR2 ANQGSEA. The CDR3 has 12 amino acids. V was cut by 3 bases and J by 4 bases, with 8 bases left in between. CDR3 residues: CSVEGGADTQYF. As DNA, the CDR3 is TGCAGCGTTGAGGGTGGGGCAGATACGCAGTATTTT.

The genes are TRBV10-3 and TRBJ2-3; 8 positions agree with TRBD2. Germline V gene data show CDR1 as ENHRY and CDR2 as SYGVKD. V gave up 4 bases and J gave up 2 bases; unmatched junction bases: 8. This CDR3 is built from 16 residues. The CDR3 loop reads CAISGNGGAVTDTQYF. DNA for the CDR3: TGTGCCATCAGTGGAAACGGGGGGGCCGTCACAGATACGCAGTATTTT.

The chain employs TRBV30 and TRBJ2-7; D may be TRBD1 (8 bases). V lost 4 bases to trimming and J lost 6 bases, with 13 bases between them. Germline V lookup: CDR1 GTSNPN, CDR2 SVGIG (reference sequence). This CDR3 is 12 amino acids long. CDR3 residues: CAWNRGGGEQYF. CDR3 DNA sequence: TGTGCCTGGAACAGGGGGGGTGGCGAGCAGTACTTC.

This clone has a single count. V is TRBV6-5 and J is TRBJ1-4, with a tentative D call TRBD1 (5 bases). The germline V gene has CDR1 MNHEY and CDR2 SVGAGI. V dropped 10 bases and J dropped 10 bases, with 16 bases sitting between them. This CDR3 is built from 12 residues. The CDR3 sequence is CATGGSEGKLFF. DNA of the CDR3: TGTGCCACCGGGGGATCTGAAGGAAAACTGTTTTTT.

V and J are TRBV27 and TRBJ1-2; no definite D call. The CDR3 extends over 14 amino acids. Trimming took 4 bases from V and 3 from J, leaving 12 bases between them. Germline assignment: CDR1 MNHEY and CDR2 SMNVEV (reference sequence). The CDR3 loop is CASSSRSWDYGYTF. DNA for the CDR3: TGTGCCAGCAGTTCGCGATCTTGGGACTATGGCTACACCTTC.

The CDR3 bases are TGTGCCACCCAAGGGCTATGGTCCTCCTACGAGCAGTACTTC. It specifies CATQGLWSSYEQYF. The J gene is TRBJ2-7, the V gene TRBV6-1; D is undetermined. The CDR3 loop spans 14 amino acids. CDR1 and CDR2 (germline): MNHNS, SASEGT. Trimming removed 10 bases at V and 0 bases at J, with 16 bases between.

The chain links TRBV10-3 to TRBJ2-5, with unresolved D. Germline V CDR1 and CDR2: ENHRY, SYGVKD. The CDR3 consists of 13 residues. Trimming pared 8 bases from V and 2 bases from J, leaving 12 bases between. The CDR3 DNA sequence: TGTGCCATCGGGGATCAGCGACAAGAGACCCAGTACTTC. Its protein is CAIGDQRQETQYF.

CDR3: CASQGLSSYNEQFF. CDR3 DNA sequence: TGTGCCAGCCAGGGCTTAAGCTCCTACAATGAGCAGTTCTTC. The V and J genes are TRBV6-1 and TRBJ2-1; TRBD1 might be the D (5 bases). V lost 8 bases to trimming and J lost 0 bases, with 11 bases between them. From germline, CDR1 is MNHNS and CDR2 SASEGT. The CDR3 runs to 14 residues.

This clone was seen only a few times. The rearrangement uses TRBV5-6 and TRBJ2-3; D is perhaps TRBD1 (5 bases). V was trimmed by 0 bases and J by 6 bases, leaving 14 bases between them. Germline V gene lookup returns CDR1 SGHDT and CDR2 YYEEEE. The CDR3 has 15 residues. The CDR3 here is CASSLVSGRTDTQYF. CDR3 nucleotide sequence: TGTGCCAGCAGCTTGGTTTCAGGGCGGACGGATACGCAGTATTTT.

The CDR3 sequence: CASSVAPASTDTQYF. CDR3 DNA: TGTGCCAGCAGCGTAGCCCCAGCTAGCACAGATACGCAGTATTTT. This rearrangement joins TRBV9 to TRBJ2-3; the D is unclear. Trimming pared 0 bases from V and 0 bases from J, leaving 8 bases between. The CDR3 has 15 residues. CDR1 and CDR2 (germline): SGDLS, YYNGEE.

The V gene is TRBV15, the J gene TRBJ1-5; the D is unclear. Trimming stripped 0 bases from V and 0 bases from J, with 9 bases between. Per the germline V gene, CDR1 is LNHNV and CDR2 is YYDKDF (reference sequence). CDR3 length equals 16 residues. The CDR3 reads CATSRDTANSNQPQHF. CDR3 bases: TGTGCCACCAGCAGAGATACAGCCAATAGCAATCAGCCCCAGCATTTT.

This sequence joins TRBV14 and TRBJ1-1, with D unresolved. The germline V and J ends were trimmed by 0 bases and 0 bases, with 11 bases remaining between them. The germline V gene encodes CDR1 SGHDN and CDR2 FVKESK. CDR3 length equals 16 residues. CDR3 sequence (DNA): TGTGCCAGCAGCCAAGAAGGGTGGACGGTGAACACTGAAGCTTTCTTT. Its protein product is CASSQEGWTVNTEAFF. Complete variable domain (other parts from reference TRBV14 and TRBJ1-1): EAGVTQFPSHSVIEKGQTVTLRCDPISGHDNLYWYRRVMGKEIKFLLHFVKESKQDESGMPNNRFLAERTGGTYSTLKVQPAELEDSGVYFCASSQEGWTVNTEAFFGQGTRLTVV.

The rearrangement joins TRBV6-5 to TRBJ1-1, with D unclear. The V gene lost 6 bases and the J gene lost 1 base, with 15 bases spanning the gap. From germline, CDR1 is MNHEY and CDR2 SVGAGI. The length of the CDR3 is 15 residues. The CDR3 DNA is TGTGCCAGCAGCCGCAGACACTTCCCGAACACTGAAGCTTTCTTT. Encoded protein: CASSRRHFPNTEAFF.

The chain is built from TRBV6-4 and TRBJ1-2; the D is unclear. The CDR3 is 11 amino acids. CDR1 MRHNA and CDR2 SNTAGT come from the germline V gene. The V end lost 6 bases, the J end lost 7 bases, and 9 bases lay between the germline ends. The CDR3 sequence is CASRWGGGYTF. DNA of the CDR3: TGTGCCAGCAGATGGGGTGGTGGCTACACCTTC.

The gene calls are TRBV27 and TRBJ2-7, with TRBD1 identical over 9 bases. This CDR3 has 15 amino acids. V lost 6 bases, J lost 5 bases, and 11 bases stayed unmatched. Germline CDR1 and CDR2: MNHEY and SMNVEV (reference sequence). The CDR3 spells CASRLLGRQGDEQYF. In DNA form, the CDR3 reads TGTGCCAGCAGATTGCTTGGACGACAGGGGGACGAGCAGTACTTC.

The chain is built from TRBV5-1 and TRBJ2-5, with 9 bases that match TRBD2. CDR1 and CDR2 from the germline V gene are SGHRS and YFSETQ. The trim removed 4 bases at V and 2 bases at J, leaving 12 bases unmatched. The CDR3 contains 17 residues. The CDR3: CASSPLSSGGPQETQYF. CDR3 DNA sequence: TGCGCCAGCAGCCCTTTGTCGAGCGGGGGGCCGCAAGAGACCCAGTACTTC.

This clone was seen a single time. The chain links TRBV10-3 to TRBJ2-7, with TRBD1 identical over 11 bases. Germline values: CDR1 ENHRY, CDR2 SYGVKD. The CDR3 consists of 13 residues. Trimming took 8 bases from V and 2 from J; bases not matched to a gene: 2. The CDR3 DNA follows: TGTGCCATCGGGGGACAGGGGGCCTACGAGCAGTACTTC. It yields the protein CAIGGQGAYEQYF.

The genes are TRBV30 and TRBJ2-2, with TRBD1 matching 10 bases. Trimming took 3 bases from V and 7 from J; bases not matched to a gene: 8. There are 15 residues in the CDR3. The germline CDR1 and CDR2 sequences are GTSNPN and SVGIG (reference sequence). CDR3 amino acids: CAWRKGGQGFGELFF. The CDR3 DNA follows: TGTGCCTGGAGAAAGGGGGGACAGGGGTTCGGGGAGCTGTTTTTT.

In its sample, this clone was seen once. This rearrangement joins TRBV6-1 to TRBJ2-5; 8 positions agree with TRBD2. Trimming removed 7 bases from V and 4 bases from J; junction bases left unmatched: 11. This CDR3 comprises 15 residues. Germline loops: CDR1 MNHNS, CDR2 SASEGT. CDR3 sequence reads: CASTLQGLVGETQYF. The CDR3 DNA reads as TGTGCCAGCACTCTCCAGGGACTAGTCGGAGAGACCCAGTACTTC.

V and J are TRBV10-2 and TRBJ2-1, with a weak D call TRBD1 (5 bases). Trimming took 3 bases from V and 3 from J, leaving 15 bases between them. The CDR3 contains 16 residues. Per the germline V gene, CDR1 is WSHSY and CDR2 is SAAADI. Written as DNA, the CDR3 is TGCGCCAGCAGTGATGTAGGGGCGGATCTCTACAATGAGCAGTTCTTC. Translating gives CASSDVGADLYNEQFF.

V and J are TRBV6-5 and TRBJ1-3, with 7 bases fitting TRBD1. CDR1 MNHEY and CDR2 SVGAGI come from the germline V gene. The CDR3 totals 15 residues. J was trimmed by 2 bases and V by 6 bases; bases with no gene match: 7. In DNA form, the CDR3 reads TGTGCCAGCAGGTTTACAGGGGAACCTGGAAACACCATATATTTT. Translation: CASRFTGEPGNTIYF.